This TCR beta chain was profiled in a study of blood T cell repertoires in COVID-19. Study-level background: COVID-19 samples from acute and convalescent phases originated in the United States, Italy and Spain. Sample material is recorded as cDNA or gDNA derived from T cells, B-cell-depleted T cells, or PBMCs.

This clone was seen a few times. Other DNA variants within this sample encode the same CDR3. TCRdb's copy holds only in-frame clones and misses some; the assay was immunoSEQ multiplex PCR. The sample consists of about 78,000 clones, around 86% of them appearing once. The CDR3 length is 14 residues. The germline V gene has CDR1 LNHDA and CDR2 SQIVND (reference sequence). V was clipped by 2 bases and J by 5 bases; unmatched bases: 4. The genes are TRBV19 and TRBJ1-1; 8 bases match TRBD1. What was sequenced was peripheral blood. The source of this sequence is a man in his fifties with active or convalescent COVID-19. CDR3 loop: CASSITGGNTEAFF. The CDR3 DNA reads TGTGCCAGTAGTATAACAGGGGGGAATACTGAAGCTTTCTTT.